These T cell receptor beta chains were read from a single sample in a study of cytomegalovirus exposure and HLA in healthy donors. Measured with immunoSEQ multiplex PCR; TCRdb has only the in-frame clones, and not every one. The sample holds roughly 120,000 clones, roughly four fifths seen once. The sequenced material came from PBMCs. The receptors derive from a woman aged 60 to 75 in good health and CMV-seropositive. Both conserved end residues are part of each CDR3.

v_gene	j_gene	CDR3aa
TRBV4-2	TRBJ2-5	CASSQDVVAGGQETQYF
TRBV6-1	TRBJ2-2	CASSRTGSGELFF
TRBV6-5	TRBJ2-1	CASSLLAGGRDEQFF
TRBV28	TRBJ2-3	CASMEGSTDTQYF
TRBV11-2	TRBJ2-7	CASSSFRGEQYF
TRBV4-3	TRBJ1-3	CASSQDIGLDSGNTIYF
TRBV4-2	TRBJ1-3	CASSQDLGVGRNTIYF
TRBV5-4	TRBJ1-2	CASSLTGLYGYTF
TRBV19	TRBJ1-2	CASTPGQGNYGYTF
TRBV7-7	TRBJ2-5	CASSYGTSRETQYF
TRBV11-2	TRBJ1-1	CASSTLQGFMNTEAFF
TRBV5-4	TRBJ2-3	CASSLTVAGDSDTQYF
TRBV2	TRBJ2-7	CASSELFKYSTYEQYF
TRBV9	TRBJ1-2	CASSAQSRYGYTF
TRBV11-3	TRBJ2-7	CASSLVGTGAGEQYF
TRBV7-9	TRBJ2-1	CSAHRVSYNEQFF
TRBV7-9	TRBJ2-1	CASSPFRDRNNEQFF
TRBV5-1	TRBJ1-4	CASSPSSGQRNEKLFF
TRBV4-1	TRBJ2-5	CASSQDQGQWKETQYF
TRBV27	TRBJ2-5	CASSYRDYGRIETQYF
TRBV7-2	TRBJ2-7	CASSTRQDEQYF
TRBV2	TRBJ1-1	CASSEQGGGLNTEAFF
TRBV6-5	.	CASSYGIQGPYEQYF
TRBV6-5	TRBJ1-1	CASSYSRWNTEAFF
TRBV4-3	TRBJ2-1	CASSQAWTGNPYNEQFF
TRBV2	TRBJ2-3	CASSELIRPGQNTDTQYF
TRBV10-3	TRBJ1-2	CAISDLLFGGYTF
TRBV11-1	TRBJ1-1	CASSLGTANTEAFF
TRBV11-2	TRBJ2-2	CASSFGGDYTGELFF
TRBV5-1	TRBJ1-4	CASWGGGDEKLFF
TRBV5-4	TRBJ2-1	CASSPGGTSIRDEQFF
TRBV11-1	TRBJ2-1	CASSLTSGGAHEQFF
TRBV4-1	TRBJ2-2	CASSQVSGGSTGELFF
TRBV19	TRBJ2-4	CASSSDRAVGKNIQYF
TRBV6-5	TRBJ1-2	CASSYIGGASGYGYTF
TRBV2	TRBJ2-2	CASSELGRESGELFF
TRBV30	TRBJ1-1	CAWRGDKAFF
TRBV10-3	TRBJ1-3	CAIRDYSGNTIYF
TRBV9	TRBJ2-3	CASSPRVAGTSGMRNTDTQYF